Each of the 15 T cell receptor beta chains below was sequenced from the same sample in a study of shared clonotypes between healthy human individuals. Assay: immunoSEQ multiplex PCR; the TCRdb copy retains only in-frame clones and omits some. This sample carries 1 million to 1.2 million clones, roughly 80% of them seen once, and the ten largest clones take 0.89%. Sample: memory CD4+ T cells from PBMCs. Subset meaning: CD45RA-negative fraction. These receptors all come from a man aged 18 to 35 in good health. Some clones in this sample may be carry-over from other donors' samples.

Regarding this clone: The same CDR3 is also encoded by other DNA sequences in this sample. V and J are TRBV28 and TRBJ2-3, with 12 bases identical to TRBD2. Germline CDR1 MDHEN, CDR2 SYDVKM. With V trimmed by 3 bases and J by 3 bases, 4 bases remained unmatched. This CDR3 contains 16 residues. CDR3 loop: CASSFGLAGGTDTQYF. CDR3 in DNA: TGTGCCAGCAGTTTCGGGCTAGCGGGGGGGACAGATACGCAGTATTTT.

The chain combines TRBV9 with TRBJ2-1; 10 bases agree with TRBD2. CDR3 length equals 15 residues. Per the germline V gene, CDR1 is SGDLS and CDR2 is YYNGEE. The V and J ends lost 0 bases and 9 bases, in that order; junction bases with no gene match: 6. The CDR3: CASSVDSGRWLEQFF. The DNA of the CDR3 is TGTGCCAGCAGCGTAGATAGCGGGAGGTGGCTTGAGCAGTTCTTC.

The V and J genes are TRBV12-5 and TRBJ2-1; no reliable D call. The V gene lost 7 bases and the J gene lost 10 bases, with 17 bases spanning the gap. Germline assignment: CDR1 LGHNT and CDR2 FRNRAP. The CDR3 length is 13 residues. DNA of the CDR3: TGTGCTAGTGCCCGGGTCTCCGTGGGGGAGCAGTTCTTC. It encodes CASARVSVGEQFF.

The chain carries TRBV4-1 and TRBJ1-3, with D possibly being TRBD1 (6 bases). This CDR3 is 18 amino acids long. Trimming left V 1 base short and J 0 bases short, with 16 bases between. Germline CDR1 and CDR2: MGHRA and YSYEKL. Here the CDR3 reads CASSQVFPDRNSGNTIYF. DNA of the CDR3: TGCGCCAGCAGCCAAGTATTTCCGGACAGAAACTCTGGAAACACCATATATTTT.

This sequence joins TRBV28 and TRBJ2-5; D remains unclear. Trimming cost V 6 bases and J 3 bases, with 20 bases left between them. This CDR3 has 16 amino acids. CDR1 and CDR2 from the germline V gene are MDHEN and SYDVKM. CDR3 nucleotide sequence: TGTGCCAGCAGCCCCCATGGTGGGCAGACGAAAGAGACCCAGTACTTC. It is translated as CASSPHGGQTKETQYF. The full variable domain, rest sourced from reference TRBV28 and TRBJ2-5, is DVKVTQSSRYLVKRTGEKVFLECVQDMDHENMFWYRQDPGLGLRLIYFSYDVKMKEKGDIPEGYSVSREKKERFSLILESASTNQTSMYLCASSPHGGQTKETQYFGPGTRLLVL.

This sequence joins TRBV7-8 and TRBJ2-4; 10 positions agree with TRBD2. The CDR3 has 17 residues. The germline CDR1 and CDR2 sequences are SGHVS and FQNEAQ. V dropped 1 base and J dropped 6; count of bases not matched to a gene: 9. CDR3 region: CASSLGPSGSFRNIQYF. The CDR3 coding sequence is TGTGCCAGCAGCTTAGGTCCTAGCGGGAGTTTCAGAAACATTCAGTACTTC. The variable domain in full, completed from reference TRBV7-8 and TRBJ2-4, reads GAGVSQSPRYKVAKRGQDVALRCDPISGHVSLFWYQQALGQGPEFLTYFQNEAQLDKSGLPSDRFFAERPEGSVSTLKIQRTQQEDSAVYLCASSLGPSGSFRNIQYFGAGTRLSVL.

This clone was found a few times. The chain recombines TRBV19 with TRBJ1-4; TRBD1 matches at 8 bases. From germline, CDR1 is LNHDA and CDR2 SQIVND (reference sequence). This CDR3 contains 15 residues. The V gene end was trimmed by 6 bases and the J gene end by 4 bases; junction bases not matched to a gene: 7. CDR3 protein: CASRGGTGVNEKLFF. CDR3 nucleotides: TGTGCCAGTAGGGGCGGGACAGGAGTTAATGAAAAACTGTTTTTT.

V and J are TRBV14 and TRBJ2-1; TRBD2 matches 13 bases. V was pared by 4 bases and J by 4 bases, with 4 bases of the junction left unmatched. The CDR3 runs to 16 residues. Germline lookup yields CDR1 SGHDN and CDR2 FVKESK. The CDR3 spells CASSRLLAGGYNEQFF. CDR3 sequence (DNA): TGTGCCAGCAGCCGCTTACTAGCGGGAGGGTACAATGAGCAGTTCTTC.

The chain carries TRBV9 and TRBJ2-5, with D maybe TRBD2 (6 bases). This CDR3 is 16 amino acids long. In germline, CDR1 is SGDLS, CDR2 YYNGEE. Between the trimmed V and J ends, which lost 0 bases and 4 bases, there was a span of 16 bases. CDR3 in DNA: TGTGCCAGCAGCGTAGCCCCTCAACCGGGGGTAGAGACCCAGTACTTC. This encodes CASSVAPQPGVETQYF. Together with reference TRBV9 and TRBJ2-5, the CDR3 gives the full variable domain: DSGVTQTPKHLITATGQRVTLRCSPRSGDLSVYWYQQSLDQGLQFLIQYYNGEERAKGNILERFSAQQFPDLHSELNLSSLELGDSALYFCASSVAPQPGVETQYFGPGTRLLVL.

The CDR3 region is CASSGTPLYTGELFF. In nucleotides, the CDR3 is TGTGCCAGCAGCGGGACGCCCCTGTACACCGGGGAGCTGTTTTTT. The chain is built from TRBV2 and TRBJ2-2; D possibly matches TRBD1 or TRBD2 (5 bases each). The CDR3 runs to 15 residues. Germline CDR1 and CDR2: SNHLY and FYNNEI. The V gene lost 6 bases and the J gene lost 3 bases, with 14 bases spanning the gap.

The genes are TRBV28 and TRBJ2-5; 7 nucleotides line up with TRBD1. CDR1 and CDR2 (germline): MDHEN, SYDVKM. Trimming took 1 base from V and 4 from J; bases not matched to a gene: 3. The CDR3 is 14 amino acids. The CDR3 coding sequence is TGTGCCAGCAGTTTATATAACAGGGGAGAGACCCAGTACTTC. Protein: CASSLYNRGETQYF.

The chain employs TRBV11-2 and TRBJ2-1; D is ambiguous. Trimming stripped 4 bases from V and 8 bases from J, with 9 bases between. Germline V lookup: CDR1 SGHAT, CDR2 FQNNGV. This CDR3 region has 12 residues. CDR3 in DNA: TGTGCCAGCAGCTACCCCTTCCATGAGCAGTTCTTC. It codes for CASSYPFHEQFF.

V and J are TRBV27 and TRBJ1-1; D is unclear. V lost 8 bases to trimming and J lost 2 bases, with 21 bases between them. CDR3 length: 16 amino acids. Germline CDR1 MNHEY, CDR2 SMNVEV (reference sequence). CDR3 residues: CASLPAAGRNNTEAFF. The CDR3 region has the DNA TGTGCCAGCCTACCCGCAGCGGGCAGGAATAACACTGAAGCTTTCTTT.

The V gene is TRBV6-6, the J gene TRBJ2-7; tentative D call: TRBD2 (7 bases). The CDR3 length is 14 residues. The germline gives CDR1 MNHNY, CDR2 SVGAGI (reference sequence). Trimming took 6 bases from V and 9 from J, leaving 21 bases between them. CDR3 sequence: CASRITGTTGGQYF. For the CDR3, the DNA is TGTGCCAGCAGAATAACAGGGACCACGGGGGGGCAGTACTTC.

With regard to this clone: The conserved final phenylalanine or tryptophan is absent from the CDR3, which likely points to a read error. It is unclear where the CDR3 begins or ends on the DNA, so no DNA is shown, and the CDR3 is as TCRdb lists it. The V and J genes are TRBV4-3 and TRBJ2-7. Germline CDR1 and CDR2: LGHNA and YSLEER. The CDR3 length equals 12 residues, ends included. The CDR3: CASSLRKGDFRS.